This entry lists 11 T cell receptor beta chains sequenced from one sample in a study of sequential checkpoint blockade in melanoma. Treatment noted: randomized to nivolumab then ipilimumab (arm A) or the reverse (arm B). The repertoire was sequenced with immunoSEQ multiplex PCR; TCRdb's copy has only in-frame clones and lacks some. Of roughly 13,000 clones in the sample, about 21% were seen once. The sequences come from tumor tissue (inferred from file names), collected from a patient given nivolumab and ipilimumab in sequence. These receptors all stem from a human donor with melanoma.

Sample share makes this clone medium-sized. The chain carries TRBV6-8 and TRBJ1-2, with D perhaps matching TRBD1 (6 bases). The CDR3 length is 14 residues. V dropped 5 bases and J dropped 4 bases, with 14 bases sitting between them. CDR1 is MNHGY, CDR2 SAAAGT, per germline. The CDR3 is CASSLTGSSYGYTF. CDR3 DNA: TGTGCCAGCAGTCTGACAGGAAGTTCCTATGGCTACACCTTC.

This clone has a handful of counts. The chain is built from TRBV6-8 and TRBJ2-5, with 11 bases identical to TRBD2. Trimming at V came to 5 bases and at J to 1 base, leaving 6 bases not matched to a gene. The CDR3 spans 16 residues. Germline V gives CDR1 MNHGY, CDR2 SAAAGT. DNA of the CDR3: TGTGCCAGCAGTGTTGGCGGACTAGCGGGCCAAGAGACCCAGTACTTC. Amino acid sequence: CASSVGGLAGQETQYF.

V gene TRBV25-1 combines with J gene TRBJ1-2; TRBD1 matches at 7 bases. The V segment lost 5 bases and the J segment 3 bases; nucleotides outside the gene matches: 3. This CDR3 is built from 13 residues. The germline CDR1 and CDR2 sequences are MGHDK and SYGVNS. In nucleotides, the CDR3 is TGTGCCAGCAGTCCGACAGGGTACTATGGCTACACCTTC. This translates into CASSPTGYYGYTF.

In this sample, this clone turned up a few times. The chain is built from TRBV28 and TRBJ1-4, with D perhaps TRBD1 (5 bases). Germline V gene lookup returns CDR1 MDHEN and CDR2 SYDVKM. The CDR3 sequence is 17 residues long. V gave up 3 bases and J gave up 2 bases, with 16 bases separating them. DNA of the CDR3: TGTGCCAGCAGTTTTCTTGGGGGTGGGCGCACTAATGAAAAACTGTTTTTT. Translated: CASSFLGGGRTNEKLFF.

This clone is medium-sized by share. The chain is built from TRBV9 and TRBJ2-2; 7 bases fit TRBD1. This CDR3 has 14 amino acids. With 3 bases clipped from V and 4 bases from J, the junction kept 3 bases outside the gene matches. The germline V gene encodes CDR1 SGDLS and CDR2 YYNGEE. Written as DNA, the CDR3 is TGTGCCAGCAGCGCTTGGGACAGCACCGGGGAGCTGTTTTTT. It encodes CASSAWDSTGELFF.

The genes are TRBV6-8 and TRBJ1-2; D perhaps matches TRBD1 (5 bases). The germline gives CDR1 MNHGY, CDR2 SAAAGT. The germline V and J ends were trimmed by 0 bases and 8 bases, with 7 bases remaining between them. The CDR3 contains 12 residues. The CDR3 loop is CASSYSRGGYTF. CDR3 bases: TGTGCCAGCAGTTACTCTCGGGGGGGCTACACCTTC.

This chain connects TRBV23-1 to TRBJ2-3, with a weak D call TRBD2 (6 bases). TRBV23-1 is known as an ORF, though its function is uncertain. Trimming pared 6 bases from V and 0 bases from J, leaving 19 bases between. The CDR3 is made up of 17 amino acids. The CDR3 sequence is CASSQEGLPHSTDTQYF. CDR3 bases: TGCGCCAGCAGCCAAGAGGGACTCCCCCATAGCACAGATACGCAGTATTTT.

This clone was picked up a small number of times. The gene calls are TRBV7-4 and TRBJ1-3; D not resolved. Germline V gives CDR1 SGHVT, CDR2 SQSDAQ. The CDR3 is made up of 15 amino acids. Trimming shortened V by 6 bases and J by 0 bases, and 12 bases separated the two germline ends. CDR3 in DNA: TGTGCCAGCAGTTTCGACAATGGCTCTGGAAACACCATATATTTT. This sequence encodes CASSFDNGSGNTIYF. The whole variable domain, filled in from reference TRBV7-4 and TRBJ1-3, reads GAGVSQSPRYKVAKRGRDVALRCDSISGHVTLYWYRQTLGQGSEVLTYSQSDAQRDKSGRPSGRFSAERPERSVSTLKIQRTEQGDSAVYLCASSFDNGSGNTIYFGEGSWLTVV.

The CDR3 nucleotides are TGTGCCAGCGGGATGAGCTGGGCAGGCAATAACTATGGCTACACCTTC. Translated: CASGMSWAGNNYGYTF. The rearrangement joins TRBV6-8 to TRBJ1-2; no clear D gene. The CDR3 consists of 16 residues. Germline CDR1 and CDR2: MNHGY and SAAAGT. Between the trimmed V and J ends, which lost 8 bases and 1 base, there was a span of 20 bases.

The sample holds a few counts of this clone. The J gene is TRBJ2-7, the V gene TRBV6-8; D call uncertain. Looked up from germline, CDR1 is MNHGY and CDR2 is SAAAGT. This CDR3 has 13 residues. V was cut by 3 bases and J by 7 bases, with 13 bases left in between. CDR3 in DNA: TGTGCCAGCAGTTATTACGTGGGCTTGGAGCAGTACTTC. It yields the protein CASSYYVGLEQYF.

The rearrangement uses TRBV28 and TRBJ2-7; 11 positions match TRBD1. Germline loops: CDR1 MDHEN, CDR2 SYDVKM. V lost 4 bases and J lost 5; bases outside the gene matches: 10. CDR3 size: 16 residues. CDR3 in DNA: TGTGCCAGCAGTTCAGTAGGACAGGGGGCCCGAGACGAGCAGTACTTC. Translated, it gives CASSSVGQGARDEQYF.